This entry concerns a single T cell receptor (beta chain). Other DNA sequences of this sample code for an identical CDR3. These data belong to a study of T cell changes during pregnancy in multiple sclerosis. With 3 bases removed from V and 6 bases from J, the gap between germline ends came to 9 bases. Germline V gene sequence: CDR1 DFQATT, CDR2 SNEGSKA (reference sequence). This CDR3 is built from 11 residues. Data came from immunoSEQ multiplex PCR; TCRdb stores just in-frame clones and leaves some out. The data hold nearly 110,000 clones, with 80% to 95% observed a single time. Sequences were derived from peripheral blood, sampled after pregnancy. The chain combines TRBV20-1 with TRBJ2-7; D unresolved. The TCR sequence derives from a female donor with multiple sclerosis, enrolled in a pregnancy study. Here the CDR3 reads CSASRGPEQYF. As DNA, the CDR3 is TGCAGTGCTAGCCGCGGTCCCGAGCAGTACTTC.